What follows are 19 T cell receptor beta chains derived from one specimen sequenced in a study of blood T cell repertoires in COVID-19. Some clones are missing from TCRdb's copy, which holds only in-frame ones; the method was immunoSEQ multiplex PCR. The data contain a few hundred thousand clones, under 85% of them singletons. Sequencing was carried out using PBMCs or T cells enriched from blood (not recorded which). The origin of the receptors is a woman aged 50 to 65 who had recovered from COVID-19.

The chain joins TRBV6-5 to TRBJ1-2; D is unresolved. V dropped 7 bases and J dropped 4 bases, with 13 bases sitting between them. Germline CDR1 MNHEY, CDR2 SVGAGI. The CDR3 contains 13 residues. CDR3 sequence reads: CASMAREPYGYTF. The DNA for the CDR3 is TGTGCCAGCATGGCACGGGAGCCCTATGGCTACACCTTC.

V is TRBV19 and J is TRBJ1-2, with TRBD1 as a possible D gene (5 bases). The CDR3 runs to 14 residues. From germline, CDR1 is LNHDA and CDR2 SQIVND (reference sequence). Trimming cost V 3 bases and J 4 bases, with 12 bases left between them. In DNA, the CDR3 is TGTGCCAGTAGTATGAGGGAGGGGAGCTATGGCTACACCTTC. This codes for CASSMREGSYGYTF. The complete variable domain, with remaining parts taken from reference TRBV19 and TRBJ1-2, reads DGGITQSPKYLFRKEGQNVTLSCEQNLNHDAMYWYRQDPGQGLRLIYYSQIVNDFQKGDIAEGYSVSREKKESFPLTVTSAQKNPTAFYLCASSMREGSYGYTFGSGTRLTVV.

This clone was recorded a few times. The chain's CDR3 is CASSPSTFTQYF. The CDR3 DNA follows: TGTGCCAGCAGCCCGTCAACATTTACGCAGTATTTT. The V gene is TRBV7-2, the J gene TRBJ2-3, with D hard to call. The CDR3 runs 12 residues. Germline CDR1 and CDR2: SGHTA and FQGNSA. Trimming removed 5 bases at V and 8 bases at J, with 11 bases between.

The rearrangement links TRBV27 to TRBJ2-1; 8 positions match TRBD2. This CDR3 region has 15 residues. CDR1 is MNHEY and CDR2 is SMNVEV in the germline V gene (reference sequence). The J segment lost 7 bases and the V segment lost 6 bases, leaving 11 bases of the junction unmatched. The CDR3 protein is CASRKQRGTRNEQFF. CDR3 nucleotides: TGTGCCAGCAGAAAACAACGGGGGACTAGAAATGAGCAGTTCTTC.

The chain's CDR3 is CSTTVGTGGSYEQYF. For the CDR3, the DNA is TGCAGCACAACCGTCGGGACAGGGGGCTCCTACGAGCAGTACTTC. The chain combines TRBV29-1 with TRBJ2-7; 11 positions agree with TRBD1. CDR3 length: 15 amino acids. Trimming at V came to 8 bases and at J to 0 bases, leaving 9 bases not matched to a gene. CDR1 and CDR2 (germline): SQVTM, ANQGSEA.

This chain uses TRBV6-2 or TRBV6-3 with TRBJ2-5, with D uncertain. CDR3 length equals 16 residues. Germline CDR1 MNHEY, CDR2 SVGEGT. Between the trimmed V and J ends, which lost 0 bases and 5 bases, there was a span of 16 bases. CDR3 amino acids: CASSYSMTSLGETQYF. DNA for the CDR3: TGTGCCAGCAGTTACTCCATGACCTCCCTAGGTGAGACCCAGTACTTC.

This rearrangement joins TRBV19 to TRBJ1-5; 9 bases agree with TRBD1. This CDR3 is built from 15 residues. The V and J ends lost 3 bases and 6 bases, in that order; junction bases with no gene match: 6. Germline V gives CDR1 LNHDA, CDR2 SQIVND (reference sequence). The CDR3 spells CASSIGDRAGQPQHF. Written as DNA, the CDR3 is TGTGCCAGTAGTATCGGGGACAGGGCGGGTCAGCCCCAGCATTTT. The variable domain in full, with the rest retrieved from reference TRBV19 and TRBJ1-5, is DGGITQSPKYLFRKEGQNVTLSCEQNLNHDAMYWYRQDPGQGLRLIYYSQIVNDFQKGDIAEGYSVSREKKESFPLTVTSAQKNPTAFYLCASSIGDRAGQPQHFGDGTRLSIL.

The chain combines TRBV7-8 with TRBJ1-6; 11 bases are a match to TRBD1. This CDR3 is built from 16 residues. Germline CDR1 SGHVS, CDR2 FQNEAQ. J gave up 7 bases and V 2 bases, and 4 bases lay outside the gene matches. The CDR3 spells CASSLRGDRGNSPLHF. The CDR3 coding sequence is TGTGCCAGCAGCTTAAGGGGGGACAGGGGGAATTCACCCCTCCACTTT.

The V and J genes are TRBV5-1 and TRBJ1-2; a possible D gene is TRBD1 (5 bases). Germline-derived CDR1 and CDR2 are SGHRS and YFSETQ. V was cut by 1 base and J by 6 bases, with 10 bases left in between. The CDR3 is 13 amino acids. This CDR3 is CASSLMAGNGYTF. The CDR3 DNA reads as TGCGCCAGCAGCTTGATGGCAGGGAATGGCTACACCTTC.

This rearrangement joins TRBV6-5 to TRBJ1-2; 9 bases are shared with TRBD1. In germline, CDR1 is MNHEY, CDR2 SVGAGI. This CDR3 is built from 15 residues. Trimming removed 10 bases from V and 0 bases from J; junction bases left unmatched: 9. The DNA for the CDR3 is TGTGCCACCTCACCCGGGACAGGGTCTAACTATGGCTACACCTTC. Translation gives CATSPGTGSNYGYTF.

The rearrangement links TRBV7-2 to TRBJ1-1, with TRBD1 identical over 7 bases. The CDR3 is 14 amino acids. The germline V gene encodes CDR1 SGHTA and CDR2 FQGNSA. V lost 5 bases, J lost 4 bases, and 7 bases stayed unmatched. The CDR3, as DNA: TGTGCCAGCAGCACACGACAGGGTAGCACTGAAGCTTTCTTT. Translation: CASSTRQGSTEAFF.

This clone was recorded only once. This chain joins TRBV6-5 and TRBJ1-3; perhaps TRBD1 as D (6 bases). The CDR3 length is 13 residues. V dropped 6 bases and J dropped 8 bases, with 14 bases sitting between them. Germline V lookup: CDR1 MNHEY, CDR2 SVGAGI. CDR3 loop: CASRVQGADTIYF. The DNA for the CDR3 is TGTGCCAGCAGAGTACAGGGTGCGGACACCATATATTTT.

The chain recombines TRBV3-1 (or the pseudogene TRBV3-2) with TRBJ1-6; 10 bases are shared with TRBD1. V dropped 7 bases and J dropped 10; count of bases not matched to a gene: 4. The CDR3 is 13 amino acids. The germline CDR1 and CDR2 sequences are LGHDT and YNNKEL (reference sequence). CDR3 in amino acids: CASTPGQGSPLHF. As DNA, the CDR3 is TGTGCCAGCACTCCGGGACAGGGGTCACCCCTCCACTTT.

The chain is built from TRBV4-1 and TRBJ1-5; D not certain. Germline loops: CDR1 MGHRA, CDR2 YSYEKL. V was clipped by 1 base and J by 2 bases, with 12 bases between them. This CDR3 has 16 amino acids. The CDR3 DNA reads TGCGCCAGCAGCCAAGCGGGGATTCTTGGCAATCAGCCCCAGCATTTT. Translating it yields CASSQAGILGNQPQHF.

In this sample, this clone turned up a few times. The rearrangement joins TRBV28 to TRBJ1-5; the D is unclear. CDR1 and CDR2 from the germline V gene are MDHEN and SYDVKM. The CDR3 is 16 amino acids. V lost 7 bases to trimming and J lost 7 bases, with 23 bases between them. The CDR3 loop is CASTVITGIGDQPQHF. CDR3 bases: TGTGCCAGCACTGTCATCACGGGGATCGGTGACCAGCCCCAGCATTTT.

The V gene is TRBV7-2, the J gene TRBJ2-1; possible D gene TRBD2, 5 bases. CDR3 length: 15 amino acids. V was shortened by 4 bases and J by 7 bases, with 17 bases between the two germline ends. Looked up from germline, CDR1 is SGHTA and CDR2 is FQGNSA. In nucleotides, the CDR3 is TGTGCCAGCAGCTCCCTCCCGCTAGCTCAGAATGAGCAGTTCTTC. Its protein is CASSSLPLAQNEQFF.

The chain carries TRBV9 and TRBJ2-7; 9 bases align to TRBD2. The CDR3 has 15 amino acids. Germline-derived CDR1 and CDR2 are SGDLS and YYNGEE. The V segment lost 2 bases and the J segment 5 bases; nucleotides outside the gene matches: 8. CDR3 DNA sequence: TGTGCCAGCAGCGTTGGATTAGCGGGAGTCAACGAGCAGTACTTC. Translating gives CASSVGLAGVNEQYF.

The genes are TRBV12-3 or TRBV12-4 and TRBJ1-1; D is ambiguous. This CDR3 spans 12 amino acids. The V end was cut by 8 bases, the J end by 4 bases, with 11 bases between. The CDR3 loop reads CASASRATEAFF. As DNA, the CDR3 is TGTGCCAGCGCTAGTCGAGCCACTGAAGCTTTCTTT.

This clone was picked up one time. The chain couples TRBV10-3 to TRBJ1-4, with 7 nucleotides matching TRBD1. Trimming cost V 5 bases and J 4 bases; bases outside gene matches: 10. Germline CDR1 is ENHRY and CDR2 is SYGVKD. The CDR3 covers 16 residues. The CDR3 nucleotides are TGTGCCATCAGTAACGAACAGGGGCGAAATAATGAAAAACTGTTTTTT. Protein: CAISNEQGRNNEKLFF.